This note documents a single T cell receptor (beta chain) sequence. This sample was included in a study of blood T cell repertoires in COVID-19. Looking at the study overall: Whether acute or convalescent, the COVID-19 samples came from the United States, Italy and Spain. Sample material is recorded as cDNA or gDNA derived from T cells, B-cell-depleted T cells, or PBMCs.

This CDR3 is built from 17 residues. J lost 6 bases, V lost 8 bases, and 17 bases had no gene match. Germline values: CDR1 KGHDR, CDR2 SFDVKD. The authors' processing: How many nucleated cells were present was estimated from reference gene primer amplification. Produced via immunoSEQ multiplex PCR; TCRdb's table is partial and in-frame only. The V and J calls and the clone size are those of that table, but D and trimming were determined from the DNA. The profile shows some 130,000 clones, around 80% of them singletons. Source material: peripheral blood. The TCR originated in a man between 60 and 75 years old with acute or convalescent COVID-19. The chain uses TRBV24-1 and TRBJ2-3; 9 positions match TRBD1. The CDR3 spells CATKFPPAGQGDDTQYF. CDR3 DNA: TGTGCCACCAAATTCCCACCCGCGGGACAGGGCGACGATACGCAGTATTTT.